Sequencing of this T cell receptor beta chain was carried out in a study of CD8 T cells in ankylosing spondylitis. Construction of TCR beta libraries was performed using quantitative 5'-RACE with molecular barcodes. One entry per CDR3 protein, called by TCRdb with MiXCR from the 5' RACE reads. The sample lists approximately 340,000 distinct CDR3 sequences; about 14% were seen once. The CDR3 has 16 amino acids. V lost 7 bases and J lost 2, with 20 bases in between. CDR1 MGHRA and CDR2 YSYEKL come from the germline V gene. Overall study results and limits: Significant enrichment of disease-linked clones was reportedly seen in matched ankylosing spondylitis synovial fluid. Among TCR beta sequences, a motif of under ten highly homologous variants appeared characteristic of ankylosing spondylitis blood. Reactive arthritis synovial fluid and blood were previously reported to contain some motif variants.

This clonotype appeared a few times. Its antigen is still unknown. The V gene is TRBV4-1, the J gene TRBJ1-2; D possibly corresponds to TRBD1 (6 bases). The origin of this receptor is a male donor with ankylosing spondylitis or in good health (not recorded which). The sequenced material came from blood, either unsorted or a sorted T cell fraction (not recorded which). In DNA form, the CDR3 reads TGCGCCAGCAACAGGGATGGAGGGACACACAACTATGGCTACACCTTC. Its translation: CASNRDGGTHNYGYTF.